One sample yielded the 26 T cell receptor beta chains listed below, sequenced in a study of OX40 agonist ivuxolimab in advanced cancers. The library was made by the immunoSEQ multiplex PCR assay. TCRdb's version of the immuneACCESS table is confined to in-frame rearrangements and falls short of the full clone set. An unresolved V gene accounts for under half of the shortfall where checked; the remainder is of unknown origin. A total of about 34,000 clones appear in this sample, about four fifths of them only once. The biggest ten clones account for roughly 2.5% of the sample. The material was CD4+ or CD8+ T cells sorted from blood, obtained in a trial of the OX40 agonist ivuxolimab. These receptors were taken from an adult with an advanced solid tumor such as melanoma, head and neck, liver or kidney cancer.

The chain recombines TRBV7-2 with TRBJ2-1; a possible D gene is TRBD2 (6 bases). The CDR3 sequence is 16 residues long. Looked up from germline, CDR1 is SGHTA and CDR2 is FQGNSA. V shed 1 base and J shed 3 bases, with 13 bases lying between them. The CDR3 bases are TGTGCCAGCAGCTTAGATCCTAGCGTCCTCTACAATGAGCAGTTCTTC. Its protein product is CASSLDPSVLYNEQFF.

The chain combines TRBV16 with TRBJ1-5; D gene unclear. The CDR3 extends over 16 amino acids. Germline V gene sequence: CDR1 KGHSY, CDR2 FQNENV. The V gene lost 0 bases and the J gene lost 0 bases, with 9 bases spanning the gap. The CDR3 coding sequence is TGTGCCAGCAGCCAATCTCTGTTTAATAGCAATCAGCCCCAGCATTTT. As protein: CASSQSLFNSNQPQHF.

The chain has TRBV5-1 and TRBJ2-3; TRBD1 agrees at 9 bases. V gave up 5 bases and J gave up 6 bases; unmatched junction bases: 7. The CDR3 covers 14 residues. CDR1 is SGHRS and CDR2 is YFSETQ in the germline V gene. CDR3 in amino acids: CASSGTGWGDTQYF. In DNA form, the CDR3 reads TGCGCCAGCAGTGGGACAGGGTGGGGGGATACGCAGTATTTT.

This rearrangement joins TRBV27 to TRBJ1-2; TRBD1 matches 8 bases. J gave up 6 bases and V 4 bases, and 10 bases lay outside the gene matches. CDR1 and CDR2 (germline): MNHEY, SMNVEV (reference sequence). This CDR3 contains 15 residues. The CDR3 coding sequence is TGTGCCAGCAGTTATGACAGGGGAAGTCCGAATGGCTACACCTTC. It translates to CASSYDRGSPNGYTF.

The chain employs TRBV6-1 and TRBJ2-2; a possible D gene is TRBD2 (5 bases). The CDR3 has 13 amino acids. Per the germline V gene, CDR1 is MNHNS and CDR2 is SASEGT. V was clipped by 7 bases and J by 4 bases, with 10 bases between them. This chain's CDR3 is CASKASSTGELFF. The CDR3 DNA reads as TGTGCCAGCAAAGCTAGCAGCACCGGGGAGCTGTTTTTT.

The J gene is TRBJ2-3, the V gene TRBV11-3; 12 bases match TRBD2. The J segment lost 1 base and the V segment lost 1 base, leaving 0 bases of the junction unmatched. Germline-derived CDR1 and CDR2 are SGHNT and YENEEA. This CDR3 contains 16 residues. CDR3 amino acids: CASSLASGGGTDTQYF. In nucleotides, the CDR3 is TGTGCCAGCAGCTTAGCTAGCGGGGGGGGCACAGATACGCAGTATTTT.

This clone was found a few times. For the CDR3, the DNA is TGTGCCAGCAGCTTAGTTGTGAATCAGCCCCAGCATTTT. Its protein product is CASSLVVNQPQHF. The V gene is TRBV7-8, the J gene TRBJ1-5, with no clear D. Trimming shortened V by 1 base and J by 4 bases, and 5 bases separated the two germline ends. Germline CDR1 reads SGHVS; CDR2 reads FQNEAQ. The CDR3 runs 13 residues.

The chain links TRBV19 to TRBJ1-1; D gene uncertain. The CDR3 extends over 15 amino acids. V was shortened by 5 bases and J by 2 bases, with 15 bases between the two germline ends. Germline assignment: CDR1 LNHDA and CDR2 SQIVND (reference sequence). The CDR3 reads CASSSPGRGNTEAFF. CDR3 DNA sequence: TGTGCCAGTAGTTCCCCGGGAAGAGGTAACACTGAAGCTTTCTTT.

This rearrangement joins TRBV10-2 to TRBJ1-4, with 7 bases fitting TRBD1. CDR1 is WSHSY, CDR2 SAAADI, per germline. The V and J ends lost 5 bases and 5 bases, in that order; junction bases with no gene match: 5. The CDR3 has 14 amino acids. DNA for the CDR3: TGCGCCAGCAGTAACCAGGGGGGAAATGAAAAACTGTTTTTT. Encoded protein: CASSNQGGNEKLFF.

Note on this clone: Other DNA sequences in the same sample also yield this CDR3. V gene TRBV12-5 combines with J gene TRBJ1-5, with 8 bases aligning to TRBD1. V was clipped by 7 bases and J by 5 bases; unmatched bases: 7. Germline loops: CDR1 LGHNT, CDR2 FRNRAP. There are 14 residues in the CDR3. CDR3 bases: TGTGCTAGTGCAGACAGGGGCGAGGATCAGCCCCAGCATTTT. This codes for CASADRGEDQPQHF. The variable domain in full, completed from reference TRBV12-5 and TRBJ1-5, reads DARVTQTPRHKVTEMGQEVTMRCQPILGHNTVFWYRQTMMQGLELLAYFRNRAPLDDSGMPKDRFSAEMPDATLATLKIQPSEPRDSAVYFCASADRGEDQPQHFGDGTRLSIL.

The V gene is TRBV9, the J gene TRBJ1-1; D is ambiguous. The CDR3 has 14 residues. Germline CDR1 reads SGDLS; CDR2 reads YYNGEE. Between the trimmed V and J ends, which lost 0 bases and 7 bases, there was a span of 13 bases. This CDR3 is CASSVEVVSREAFF. Written as DNA, the CDR3 is TGTGCCAGCAGCGTAGAGGTAGTCAGCCGTGAAGCTTTCTTT.

The gene calls are TRBV6-5 and TRBJ1-4; no clear D gene. The CDR3 spans 13 residues. From germline, CDR1 is MNHEY and CDR2 SVGAGI. V lost 6 bases and J 2 bases, leaving 7 bases between the germline ends. CDR3 sequence: CASRRRTNEKLFF. In nucleotides, the CDR3 is TGTGCCAGCAGGAGACGGACTAATGAAAAACTGTTTTTT.

V usage is TRBV5-4 and J usage is TRBJ2-2, with 7 bases lining up with TRBD2. Per germline, CDR1 SGHNT and CDR2 YYREEE (reference sequence). V dropped 4 bases and J dropped 5; count of bases not matched to a gene: 17. The CDR3 has 18 amino acids. CDR3 in amino acids: CASSAGPTIAGGTGELFF. CDR3 DNA: TGTGCCAGCAGCGCGGGACCAACTATAGCGGGCGGAACCGGGGAGCTGTTTTTT. The full variable domain, completed using reference TRBV5-4 and TRBJ2-2, is ETGVTQSPTHLIKTRGQQVTLRCSSQSGHNTVSWYQQALGQGPQFIFQYYREEENGRGNFPPRFSGLQFPNYSSELNVNALELDDSALYLCASSAGPTIAGGTGELFFGEGSRLTVL.

This chain connects TRBV19 to TRBJ1-4; no clear D. Trimming pared 7 bases from V and 4 bases from J, leaving 10 bases between. CDR1 and CDR2 from the germline V gene are LNHDA and SQIVND (reference sequence). The CDR3 consists of 13 residues. The CDR3 protein is CASTETVNEKLFF. The CDR3 DNA is TGTGCCAGTACGGAGACTGTTAATGAAAAACTGTTTTTT.

This clone was seen more than once but under ten times. The rearrangement links TRBV10-1 to TRBJ2-7; D remains unclear. The CDR3 runs to 15 residues. V lost 5 bases, J lost 0 bases, and 14 bases lay in between. CDR1 and CDR2 (germline): WNHNN, SYGVQD (reference sequence). The CDR3 DNA is TGCGCCAGCAGTCTCGATGGGCCGAGCTCCTACGAGCAGTACTTC. The encoded protein is CASSLDGPSSYEQYF.

The chain combines TRBV4-3 with TRBJ2-7; D not certain. Germline-derived CDR1 and CDR2 are LGHNA and YSLEER. The CDR3 covers 15 residues. V lost 4 bases, J lost 5 bases, and 18 bases lay in between. The CDR3 loop reads CASSLGPSSTDEQYF. CDR3 coding DNA: TGCGCCAGCAGCCTCGGACCTTCCAGTACGGACGAGCAGTACTTC.

V is TRBV4-1 and J is TRBJ2-1; D perhaps matches TRBD1 (5 bases). The CDR3 has 19 residues. Germline lookup yields CDR1 MGHRA and CDR2 YSYEKL. Trimming cost V 2 bases and J 0 bases, with 20 bases left between them. As DNA, the CDR3 is TGCGCCAGCAGCCAAAAAGGGCAGGGTGGCTTAAGCTCCTACAATGAGCAGTTCTTC. The encoded protein is CASSQKGQGGLSSYNEQFF.

This chain uses TRBV30 with TRBJ2-4, with D hard to call. V shed 4 bases and J shed 2 bases, with 9 bases lying between them. The CDR3 length is 13 residues. Germline-derived CDR1 and CDR2 are GTSNPN and SVGIG (reference sequence). The CDR3 loop reads CAWNGQTKNIQYF. CDR3 in DNA: TGTGCCTGGAATGGGCAGACCAAAAACATTCAGTACTTC.

A few counts support this clone. V is TRBV5-5 and J is TRBJ2-3; possible D gene TRBD2, 8 bases. The CDR3 has 19 residues. Germline CDR1 reads SGHKS; CDR2 reads YYEKEE (reference sequence). Trimming took off 5 bases at V and 0 bases at J, with 25 bases between the two ends. Written as DNA, the CDR3 is TGTGCCAGCAGGCCCTTAGCGGGACAGTCCCGTCCTAGCACAGATACGCAGTATTTT. Translation gives CASRPLAGQSRPSTDTQYF.

The rearrangement links TRBV7-9 to TRBJ1-4; 9 bases agree with TRBD1. Germline trimming cut 5 bases from V and 5 bases from J; bases unmatched to any gene: 9. In germline, CDR1 is SEHNR, CDR2 FQNEAQ (reference sequence). The CDR3 has 16 residues. CDR3 residues: CASSPIPGTGNEKLFF. In nucleotides, the CDR3 is TGTGCCAGCAGCCCAATCCCCGGGACAGGGAATGAAAAACTGTTTTTT.

The V gene is TRBV7-2, the J gene TRBJ1-2; possible D gene TRBD1, 5 bases. The germline gives CDR1 SGHTA, CDR2 FQGNSA. This CDR3 is 14 amino acids long. With 3 bases removed from V and 2 bases from J, the gap between germline ends came to 10 bases. DNA for the CDR3: TGTGCCAGCAGCTTGCCCGGGGGGAACTATGGCTACACCTTC. Its protein product is CASSLPGGNYGYTF. The entire variable domain, with the rest obtained from reference TRBV7-2 and TRBJ1-2, is as follows: GAGVSQSPSNKVTEKGKDVELRCDPISGHTALYWYRQSLGQGLEFLIYFQGNSAPDKSGLPSDRFSAERTGGSVSTLTIQRTQQEDSAVYLCASSLPGGNYGYTFGSGTRLTVV.

This clone has a single count. V gene TRBV5-5 combines with J gene TRBJ2-3, with no clear D. This CDR3 is 15 amino acids long. V gave up 5 bases and J gave up 2 bases, with 15 bases separating them. Per germline, CDR1 SGHKS and CDR2 YYEKEE (reference sequence). In nucleotides, the CDR3 is TGTGCCAGCAGTAGTTTTAGGCTTTCCACAGATACGCAGTATTTT. Its translation: CASSSFRLSTDTQYF.

V is TRBV10-3 and J is TRBJ2-3; tentative D call: TRBD2 (6 bases). CDR3 length: 13 residues. In germline, CDR1 is ENHRY, CDR2 SYGVKD. V was cut by 10 bases and J by 1 base, with 12 bases left in between. The CDR3 DNA sequence: TGTGCCACACTAAGGGAGGGCACAGATACGCAGTATTTT. Protein: CATLREGTDTQYF.

This clone is deemed medium-sized (0.01 to 0.1%). This chain joins TRBV19 and TRBJ1-5, with TRBD1 as a possible D gene (5 bases). The length of the CDR3 is 13 residues. The germline V and J ends were trimmed by 5 bases and 6 bases, with 11 bases remaining between them. CDR1 is LNHDA, CDR2 SQIVND, per germline (reference sequence). The CDR3 protein is CASSPLGGQPQHF. The CDR3 DNA reads TGTGCCAGTAGTCCCCTTGGGGGTCAGCCCCAGCATTTT.

The genes are TRBV4-2 and TRBJ2-1, with TRBD2 as a possible D gene (7 bases). The CDR3 contains 15 residues. Germline values: CDR1 LGHNA, CDR2 YNFKEQ. V dropped 4 bases and J dropped 4 bases, with 14 bases sitting between them. The CDR3 reads CASSPGASGYNEQFF. CDR3 sequence (DNA): TGTGCCAGCAGCCCAGGGGCTAGCGGATACAATGAGCAGTTCTTC.

The chain has TRBV15 and TRBJ1-2; weak D call: TRBD1 (6 bases). Trimming took 4 bases from V and 6 from J, leaving 12 bases between them. The CDR3 contains 13 residues. Germline V gives CDR1 LNHNV, CDR2 YYDKDF (reference sequence). The CDR3: CATSNRDTDGYTF. CDR3 coding DNA: TGTGCCACCAGCAACAGGGATACGGATGGCTACACCTTC.